Here is one T cell receptor beta chain with its context. The antigen is not known. Per germline, CDR1 DFQATT and CDR2 SNEGSKA (reference sequence). CDR3 length: 15 amino acids. V shed 2 bases and J 0 bases; nucleotides not matched to a gene: 7. A universal primer site was added by template switching, and unique molecular identifiers were carried by the cDNA. TCRdb recomputed calls from the 5' RACE reads with MiXCR, one row per CDR3 protein. The profile shows a few hundred thousand distinct CDR3 sequences, roughly 8.7% of them singletons. These data come from a study of identical twins. Study results and limitations: Within cord blood, abundant beta clonotypes carried fewer insertions, but memory repertoires showed no such trend. Less excess twin sharing appeared in beta out-of-frame sequences.

The same data also contributed to another study, on yellow fever vaccine responses in identical twins.

This TCR was recovered from a woman younger than 30 in good health. The chain carries TRBV20-1 and TRBJ2-7, with TRBD2 identical over 7 bases. The sequenced material came from CD8+ T cells sorted from blood. The CDR3 DNA reads TGCAGTGCTAGACCCCGGGACTACCCCTCCTACGAGCAGTACTTC. Translating it yields CSARPRDYPSYEQYF.